The 27 T cell receptor beta chains reported below all come from one sample, sequenced in a study of T cells in Graves' hyperthyroidism and ophthalmopathy. RNA transcripts provided the source from which TCR beta CDR3 regions were amplified. HTBI primers drove first-round RT-PCR of the TCR CDR3. TCRdb re-called the multiplex PCR reads through MiXCR, storing one row per CDR3 protein. The sample holds around 600,000 distinct CDR3 sequences, about 14% seen once. The sample taken for sequencing was blood. The receptors here all came from a woman between 50 and 59 years old with Graves' ophthalmopathy.

This clonotype was seen many times. V and J are TRBV28 and TRBJ2-1, with 10 bases identical to TRBD1. This CDR3 is built from 17 residues. Per germline, CDR1 MDHEN and CDR2 SYDVKM. With 3 bases clipped from V and 7 bases from J, the junction kept 12 bases outside the gene matches. The CDR3 DNA is TGTGCCAGCAGTTTGGTCTGGGACAGGGGTTTGGGTAATGAGCAGTTCTTC. Residues: CASSLVWDRGLGNEQFF.

This clonotype appeared many times. V usage is TRBV20-1 and J usage is TRBJ1-2; tentatively, D is TRBD1 (5 bases). The V gene's germline CDR1 is DFQATT and CDR2 SNEGSKA (reference sequence). This CDR3 contains 13 residues. The V end was cut by 0 bases, the J end by 8 bases, with 13 bases between. Here the CDR3 DNA reads TGCAGTGCTAGAGAGCAGGGTTCCGCCGGCTACACCTTC. Translating it yields CSAREQGSAGYTF.

This clonotype occurred a few times. A much larger clone lies a single base off, so this may be a read error. Lacking the conserved final phenylalanine or tryptophan, this CDR3 likely reflects a read error. The V and J genes are TRBV3-1 and TRBJ2-5; a possible D gene is TRBD1 (6 bases). The germline V gene encodes CDR1 LGHDT and CDR2 YNNKEL (reference sequence). CDR3 length: 14 amino acids. V was cut by 1 base and J by 2 bases, with 8 bases left in between. The CDR3 loop is CASSQVRGQETQYL. The CDR3 DNA reads TGTGCCAGCAGCCAAGTTAGGGGGCAAGAGACCCAGTACCTC.

This clonotype came up many times. The V gene is TRBV5-1, the J gene TRBJ2-5, with D maybe TRBD2 (5 bases). The length of the CDR3 is 14 residues. The germline V and J ends were trimmed by 1 base and 2 bases, with 9 bases remaining between them. The V gene's germline CDR1 is SGHRS and CDR2 YFSETQ. CDR3 region: CASSLNREQETQYF. CDR3 sequence (DNA): TGCGCCAGCAGCTTGAACCGGGAACAAGAGACCCAGTACTTC.

The chain couples TRBV27 to TRBJ1-3; 10 positions match TRBD1. This CDR3 spans 18 amino acids. Germline CDR1 reads MNHEY; CDR2 reads SMNVEV (reference sequence). V was clipped by 4 bases and J by 4 bases; unmatched bases: 13. The CDR3 sequence is CASSSTFGQGVFGNTIYF. The CDR3 DNA is TGTGCCAGCAGTTCCACCTTTGGACAGGGGGTCTTCGGAAACACCATATATTTT.

CDR3 region: CASRTVYGYTF. CDR3 DNA sequence: TGTGCCAGTAGGACCGTATATGGCTACACCTTC. The chain has TRBV19 and TRBJ1-2; D call uncertain. The CDR3 runs to 11 residues. Trimming cost V 6 bases and J 5 bases, with 7 bases left between them. Germline V lookup: CDR1 LNHDA, CDR2 SQIVND (reference sequence).

At least ten counts were recorded for this clonotype. V and J are TRBV2 and TRBJ2-1, with D possibly TRBD2 on 7 matching bases. The CDR3 contains 19 residues. Germline loops: CDR1 SNHLY, CDR2 FYNNEI. The V and J ends lost 0 bases and 1 base respectively, with 19 bases between them. The CDR3 DNA is TGTGCCAGCAGTGAAGCCCCCGTTTGGGGGGGGGCTTCCTACAATGAGCAGTTCTTC. Translating gives CASSEAPVWGGASYNEQFF.

This clonotype appeared a few times. The rearrangement joins TRBV28 to TRBJ2-4; no reliable D call. Germline CDR1 and CDR2: MDHEN and SYDVKM. This CDR3 is 14 amino acids long. Trimming left V 4 bases short and J 4 bases short, with 11 bases between. The CDR3 spells CASSSPILKNIQYF. The CDR3 DNA reads as TGTGCCAGCAGTTCCCCTATACTAAAAAACATTCAGTACTTC.

In its sample, this clonotype was seen many times. The chain carries TRBV18 and TRBJ1-2, with a weak D call TRBD1 (5 bases). V lost 2 bases to trimming and J lost 2 bases, with 18 bases between them. The CDR3 loop spans 17 amino acids. CDR1 is KGHSH and CDR2 is LQKENI in the germline V gene. Written as DNA, the CDR3 is TGTGCCAGCTCACCATCTCCCGGGGGATCGTTAAACTATGGCTACACCTTC. This encodes CASSPSPGGSLNYGYTF.

Concerning this clonotype: An end of the junction does not agree with germline; a read error may underlie this. The chain links TRBV14 to TRBJ1-1; tentatively, D is TRBD1 (6 bases). This CDR3 spans 14 amino acids. CDR1 SGHDN and CDR2 FVKESK come from the germline V gene. This CDR3 is CASNQGGLGTEAFF. CDR3 in DNA: TGTGCCAGCAACCAAGGGGGACTTGGGACTGAAGCTTTCTTT.

The sample holds many counts of this clonotype. The rearrangement links TRBV12-3 or TRBV12-4 to TRBJ2-7; tentatively, D is TRBD1 or TRBD2 (6 bases each). The CDR3 spans 13 residues. V dropped 7 bases and J dropped 3 bases, with 13 bases sitting between them. DNA of the CDR3: TGTGCCAGCACTCGGGGGCCCGGCTACGAGCAGTACTTC. As protein: CASTRGPGYEQYF.

The table lists this clonotype with many counts. V usage is TRBV18 and J usage is TRBJ2-1, with 7 positions matching TRBD2. V gave up 0 bases and J gave up 3 bases; unmatched junction bases: 2. Looked up from germline, CDR1 is KGHSH and CDR2 is LQKENI. The CDR3 length is 15 residues. The CDR3, as DNA: TGTGCCAGCTCACCACCAAGCGGGGACTACAATGAGCAGTTCTTC. It is translated as CASSPPSGDYNEQFF.

With respect to this clonotype: This may come from a read error, since a much larger clone is one base off. The gene calls are TRBV20-1 and TRBJ2-7; D possibly corresponds to TRBD1 (5 bases). Per the germline V gene, CDR1 is DFQATT and CDR2 is SNEGSKA (reference sequence). The CDR3 runs 14 residues. V was trimmed by 0 bases and J by 6 bases, leaving 15 bases between them. The CDR3 loop reads CSARDQQGWLEQYF. The CDR3 DNA follows: TGCAGTGCTAGAGATCAGCAGGGCTGGCTCGAGCAGTACTTC.

The chain uses TRBV24-1 and TRBJ2-7; D perhaps matches TRBD2 (5 bases). The CDR3 spans 12 residues. The germline V gene has CDR1 KGHDR and CDR2 SFDVKD. The V and J ends lost 10 bases and 1 base respectively, with 10 bases between them. CDR3: CATAGESYEQYF. CDR3 in DNA: TGTGCCACGGCCGGGGAATCCTACGAGCAGTACTTC.

This clonotype has just one count. Given a much more abundant clone one base away, this may be a read error. This rearrangement joins TRBV27 to TRBJ2-1; the match to TRBD2 covers 9 bases. J lost 6 bases, V lost 2 bases, and 8 bases had no gene match. CDR1 and CDR2 (germline): MNHEY, SMNVEV (reference sequence). The CDR3 contains 16 residues. The DNA of the CDR3 is TGTGCCAGCAGTTTACCGGCGGGGGGGACCTGCAATGAGCAGTTCTTC. Encoded protein: CASSLPAGGTCNEQFF.

This clonotype was recorded at least ten times. V usage is TRBV7-3 and J usage is TRBJ2-2; 9 bases line up with TRBD1. Germline CDR1 is SGHTA and CDR2 is FQGTGA. The CDR3 consists of 15 residues. The trim removed 5 bases at V and 8 bases at J, leaving 9 bases unmatched. CDR3 DNA sequence: TGTGCCAGCAGCCCGCCGGGACAGGGACGGGGGGAGCTGTTTTTT. As protein: CASSPPGQGRGELFF.

The chain carries TRBV28 and TRBJ2-2, with 11 positions matching TRBD1. Germline V gene lookup returns CDR1 MDHEN and CDR2 SYDVKM. The V and J ends lost 7 bases and 5 bases, in that order; junction bases with no gene match: 9. The CDR3 covers 16 residues. CDR3 region: CASTSPGQGVTGELFF. CDR3 nucleotide sequence: TGTGCCAGCACCTCCCCGGGACAGGGGGTTACCGGGGAGCTGTTTTTT.

Here the CDR3 reads CASGRTEGTQYF. The CDR3 DNA follows: TGTGCCAGCGGCCGGACGGAGGGGACCCAGTACTTC. The chain uses TRBV6-4 and TRBJ2-5; possibly TRBD2 for D (6 bases). This CDR3 spans 12 amino acids. In germline, CDR1 is MRHNA, CDR2 SNTAGT. The germline V and J ends were trimmed by 8 bases and 7 bases, with 14 bases remaining between them.

The rearrangement joins TRBV7-9 to TRBJ1-1; D remains unclear. The CDR3 runs 13 residues. Trimming took off 4 bases at V and 7 bases at J, with 13 bases between the two ends. Germline CDR1 SEHNR, CDR2 FQNEAQ (reference sequence). The CDR3: CASSSSGGIEAFF. The CDR3, as DNA: TGTGCCAGCAGCTCCTCCGGCGGGATTGAAGCTTTCTTT.

The V and J genes are TRBV2 and TRBJ1-4; no definite D call. V lost 8 bases, J lost 3 bases, and 10 bases lay in between. The CDR3 spans 13 residues. Looked up from germline, CDR1 is SNHLY and CDR2 is FYNNEI. CDR3 sequence (DNA): TGTGCCAGCTCAGCTCTCCCTAATGAAAAACTGTTTTTT. Translated: CASSALPNEKLFF.

Many counts were recorded for this clonotype. The CDR3 protein is CASSFQTDMNTEAFF. For the CDR3, the DNA is TGTGCCAGCAGCTTCCAGACGGACATGAACACTGAAGCTTTCTTT. The chain is built from TRBV7-2 and TRBJ1-1; TRBD1 might be the D (5 bases). The CDR3 runs to 15 residues. Germline CDR1 SGHTA, CDR2 FQGNSA. V gave up 3 bases and J gave up 0 bases, with 11 bases separating them. Looking up the rest from reference TRBV7-2 and TRBJ1-1 gives the full variable domain: GAGVSQSPSNKVTEKGKDVELRCDPISGHTALYWYRQSLGQGLEFLIYFQGNSAPDKSGLPSDRFSAERTGGSVSTLTIQRTQQEDSAVYLCASSFQTDMNTEAFFGQGTRLTVV.

Ten or more counts support this clonotype. The rearrangement links TRBV7-2 to TRBJ1-6; 10 bases match TRBD1. Trimming took 3 bases from V and 10 from J; bases not matched to a gene: 12. Per the germline V gene, CDR1 is SGHTA and CDR2 is FQGNSA. This CDR3 has 17 amino acids. The CDR3 DNA reads as TGTGCCAGCAGCTTCCGGGACAGGGGTTCCATAAGGTCACCCCTCCACTTT. Its translation: CASSFRDRGSIRSPLHF. The entire variable domain, with the rest obtained from reference TRBV7-2 and TRBJ1-6, is as follows: GAGVSQSPSNKVTEKGKDVELRCDPISGHTALYWYRQSLGQGLEFLIYFQGNSAPDKSGLPSDRFSAERTGGSVSTLTIQRTQQEDSAVYLCASSFRDRGSIRSPLHFGNGTRLTVT.

The sample holds many counts of this clonotype. The chain has TRBV9 and TRBJ1-1, with D possibly being TRBD1 (5 bases). The germline gives CDR1 SGDLS, CDR2 YYNGEE. V was pared by 3 bases and J by 1 base, with 13 bases between. The CDR3 sequence is 15 residues long. CDR3 region: CASSAAGTENTEAFF. In DNA, the CDR3 is TGTGCCAGCAGCGCCGCCGGGACCGAGAACACTGAAGCTTTCTTT.

At least ten counts were recorded for this clonotype. The gene calls are TRBV10-3 and TRBJ1-2; no clear D gene. The V gene lost 0 bases and the J gene lost 0 bases, with 11 bases spanning the gap. In germline, CDR1 is ENHRY, CDR2 SYGVKD. The CDR3 has 16 amino acids. The CDR3 sequence: CAISESIKAPNYGYTF. The CDR3 nucleotides are TGTGCCATCAGTGAGTCAATTAAGGCACCTAACTATGGCTACACCTTC.

This clonotype was seen a handful of times. This chain uses TRBV9 with TRBJ2-5; possibly TRBD2 for D (5 bases). Germline loops: CDR1 SGDLS, CDR2 YYNGEE. The CDR3 is 14 residues long. V was cut by 4 bases and J by 5 bases, with 15 bases left in between. DNA for the CDR3: TGTGCCAGCAGCCCACGGACTTTACAGGAGACCCAGTACTTC. Its translation is CASSPRTLQETQYF.

This clonotype was seen repeatedly, ten times or more. The genes are TRBV13 and TRBJ2-7; 7 bases agree with TRBD1. The CDR3 consists of 14 residues. Germline CDR1 is PRHDT and CDR2 is FYEKMQ (reference sequence). Trimming cost V 0 bases and J 7 bases; bases outside gene matches: 6. This CDR3 reads CASSLGQGSGEQYF. DNA of the CDR3: TGTGCCAGCAGCTTAGGACAGGGGTCGGGGGAGCAGTACTTC.

This clonotype was detected a few times. The V call is TRBV6-1, the J call TRBJ2-7; the D gene is possibly TRBD1 (6 bases). V was pared by 6 bases and J by 3 bases, with 15 bases between. The CDR3 spans 14 residues. CDR1 and CDR2 (germline): MNHNS, SASEGT. CDR3 bases: TGTGCCAGCAGGGACCTTGGACAGATCTACGAGCAGTACTTC. This codes for CASRDLGQIYEQYF.